This record concerns one T cell receptor (beta chain) sequence. Its antigen is currently unknown. This sample was taken from a study of T cell clonotyping in hematopoietic cell transplantation. Whole-study results and caveats: Pathologically expanded recipient clonotypes increased progressively from day 30 to day 180 as diversity fell.

Here immunoSEQ multiplex PCR was the method, and the copy in TCRdb shows in-frame clones only, minus some. The sample lists about 50,000 clones; approximately 90% were seen once. Time point here: recipient sample about 28 days before transplant, after cytoreduction. The source of this sequence is a man aged 55 to 70 with biphenotypic leukemia. Some clones in this sample may be carry-over from other donors' samples. Sequences were derived from peripheral blood mononuclear cells, sampled before stem cell transplant.

This CDR3 reads CASSEGGDNDSGNTIYF. In nucleotides, the CDR3 is TGTGCCAGCAGTGAAGGGGGTGATAACGATTCTGGAAACACCATATATTTT. This chain uses TRBV25-1 with TRBJ1-3; tentative D call: TRBD1 (5 bases). The V end lost 2 bases, the J end lost 1 base, and 15 bases lay between the germline ends. The CDR3 covers 17 residues. Germline loops: CDR1 MGHDK, CDR2 SYGVNS. The full variable domain, rest sourced from reference TRBV25-1 and TRBJ1-3, is EADIYQTPRYLVIGTGKKITLECSQTMGHDKMYWYQQDPGMELHLIHYSYGVNSTEKGDLSSESTVSRIRTEHFPLTLESARPSHTSQYLCASSEGGDNDSGNTIYFGEGSWLTVV.